This T cell receptor beta chain derives from a study of PD-L1 blockade in urothelial cancer. Regarding time point: pretreatment peripheral blood. Germline CDR1 reads LNHDA; CDR2 reads SQIVND (reference sequence). Trimming took 1 base from V and 9 from J, leaving 9 bases between them. This CDR3 region has 13 residues. Here immunoSEQ multiplex PCR was the method, and the copy in TCRdb shows in-frame clones only, minus some. The sample shows roughly 17,000 clones, approximately 91% of them seen only once. The source is a man aged 65-85 years with urothelial cancer. This chain connects TRBV19 to TRBJ2-2; maybe TRBD2 (6 bases). The sequencing here drew on PBMCs, taken around atezolizumab (anti-PD-L1) treatment. The CDR3 DNA sequence: TGTGCCAGTAGTATAGTAGCGGTCAGGGAGCTGTTTTTT. Its protein product is CASSIVAVRELFF.